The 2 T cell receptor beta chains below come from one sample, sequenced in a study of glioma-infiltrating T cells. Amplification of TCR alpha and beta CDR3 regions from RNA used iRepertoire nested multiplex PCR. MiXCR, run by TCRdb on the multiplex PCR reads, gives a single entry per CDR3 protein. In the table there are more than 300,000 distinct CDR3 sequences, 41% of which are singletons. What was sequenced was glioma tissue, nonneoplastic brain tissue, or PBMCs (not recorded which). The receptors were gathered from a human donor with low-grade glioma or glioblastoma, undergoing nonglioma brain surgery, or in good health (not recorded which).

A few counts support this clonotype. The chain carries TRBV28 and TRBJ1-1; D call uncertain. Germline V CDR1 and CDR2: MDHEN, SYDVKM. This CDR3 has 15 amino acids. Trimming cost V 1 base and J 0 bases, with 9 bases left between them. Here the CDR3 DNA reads TGTGCCAGCAGTTTATACGGCAGCATGAACACTGAAGCTTTCTTT. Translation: CASSLYGSMNTEAFF.

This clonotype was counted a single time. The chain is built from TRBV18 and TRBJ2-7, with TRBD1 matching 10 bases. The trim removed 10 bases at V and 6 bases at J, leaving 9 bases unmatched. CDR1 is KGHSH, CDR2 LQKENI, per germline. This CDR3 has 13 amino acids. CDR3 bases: TGTGCCACTACCGGACAGGGGGATGGCGAGCAGTACTTC. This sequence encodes CATTGQGDGEQYF.